This record looks at one TCR beta chain sequence and its context. This specimen comes from a study of blood T cell repertoires in COVID-19. The overall study: There were acute and convalescent COVID-19 samples, and they came from the United States, Italy and Spain.

In the original workflow: Quantification of nucleated cells was approximated via reference gene primer amplification. The assay was immunoSEQ multiplex PCR, and TCRdb's table has in-frame clones only and misses some. V and J calls plus clone size are reproduced from that table; the DNA served to infer D and trimming. This sample carries under 400,000 clones, approximately 90% of them seen once, and the ten largest clones take 1.5% to 2%. CDR3 length equals 16 residues. Germline V gene data show CDR1 as SGHTA and CDR2 as FQGTGA. The germline V and J ends were trimmed by 0 bases and 8 bases, with 17 bases remaining between them.

V is TRBV7-3 and J is TRBJ2-1, with D possibly being TRBD2 (6 bases). The receptor was derived from a woman aged 25 to 39 with COVID-19, enrolled during active disease. Material for sequencing was peripheral blood. Written as DNA, the CDR3 is TGTGCCAGCAGCTTAACGGCTAGCGTCCCTTGGGATGAGCAGTTCTTC. Translating it yields CASSLTASVPWDEQFF. Combining the CDR3 with reference TRBV7-3 and TRBJ2-1 gives the whole variable domain GAGVSQTPSNKVTEKGKYVELRCDPISGHTALYWYRQSLGQGPEFLIYFQGTGAADDSGLPNDRFFAVRPEGSVSTLKIQRTERGDSAVYLCASSLTASVPWDEQFFGPGTRLTVL.